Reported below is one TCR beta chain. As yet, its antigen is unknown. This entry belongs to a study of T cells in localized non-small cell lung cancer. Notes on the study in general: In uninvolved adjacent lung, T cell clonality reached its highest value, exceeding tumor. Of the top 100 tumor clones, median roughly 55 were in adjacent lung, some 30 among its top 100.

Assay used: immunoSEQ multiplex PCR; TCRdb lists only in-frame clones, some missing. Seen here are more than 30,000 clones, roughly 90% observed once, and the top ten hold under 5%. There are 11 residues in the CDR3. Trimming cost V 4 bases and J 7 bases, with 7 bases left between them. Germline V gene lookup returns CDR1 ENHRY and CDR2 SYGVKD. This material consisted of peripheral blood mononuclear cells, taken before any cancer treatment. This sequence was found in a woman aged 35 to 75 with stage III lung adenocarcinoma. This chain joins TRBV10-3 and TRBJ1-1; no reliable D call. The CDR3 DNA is TGTGCCATCAGTGCGGGAATTGAAGCTTTCTTT. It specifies CAISAGIEAFF.